The sequence of this TCR beta chain was determined in a study of CD8 T cells in Susac syndrome. Germline lookup yields CDR1 PRHDT and CDR2 FYEKMQ (reference sequence). This CDR3 is built from 14 residues. V was shortened by 5 bases and J by 4 bases, with 14 bases between the two germline ends. RNA amounts of roughly 0.45 to 1 ug underwent reverse transcription with random hexamers. MiXCR, run by TCRdb on the immunoSEQ multiplex PCR reads, gives a single entry per CDR3 protein. The data show some 450,000 distinct CDR3 sequences, more than 70% seen once. Sequences were obtained from CD8+ T cells from PBMCs. The clonotype was recovered from a human donor with multiple sclerosis. V and J are TRBV13 and TRBJ1-1; a weak D match, TRBD1 (6 bases). The CDR3 protein is CASSRTDLGTEAFF. CDR3 in DNA: TGTGCCAGCAGCCGGACAGACTTGGGCACTGAAGCTTTCTTT.